These T cell receptor beta chains were read from a single sample in a study of T cells in Graves' hyperthyroidism and ophthalmopathy. In TCRdb, the multiplex PCR reads were re-called with MiXCR into one record per CDR3 protein. The sample records 500,000 to 750,000 distinct CDR3 sequences, roughly 50% being singletons. Sample: peripheral blood or thyroid tissue (not recorded which). The receptors stem from a woman aged 18-35 years with Graves' hyperthyroidism. Both conserved end residues are trimmed from each CDR3. The order of the fields is J gene, V gene, CDR3 protein.

j_gene: TRBJ2-7; v_gene: TRBV10-3; CDR3aa: AISRDFPYEQY
j_gene: TRBJ2-5; v_gene: TRBV24-1; CDR3aa: ATSDLKGSYRTGGQETQY
j_gene: TRBJ1-2; v_gene: TRBV29-1; CDR3aa: RMEGDYGYT
j_gene: TRBJ2-7; v_gene: TRBV20-1; CDR3aa: SASGTGSGDEQY
j_gene: TRBJ2-5; v_gene: TRBV9; CDR3aa: ASSVEPTRAETQY
j_gene: TRBJ2-7; v_gene: TRBV5-1; CDR3aa: ASSLAGTGPTYEQY
j_gene: -; v_gene: TRBV14; CDR3aa: ASSPPGLAGVNEQF
j_gene: TRBJ2-7; v_gene: TRBV5-4; CDR3aa: ASSRRLASGSYEQY
j_gene: TRBJ2-7; v_gene: TRBV20-1; CDR3aa: SARPSYLETDTYEQY
j_gene: TRBJ2-1; v_gene: TRBV9; CDR3aa: ASSVVVRSSYNEQF
j_gene: TRBJ2-3; v_gene: TRBV2; CDR3aa: ASSVAGVTDTQY
j_gene: TRBJ2-1; v_gene: TRBV11-2; CDR3aa: ASSVESGVEQF
j_gene: TRBJ1-2; v_gene: TRBV7-9; CDR3aa: ASSYTSGPPNYGYT
j_gene: TRBJ1-1; v_gene: TRBV7-8; CDR3aa: ASSPEGQKAF
j_gene: TRBJ2-3; v_gene: TRBV29-1; CDR3aa: SVGLGSSGTDTQY
j_gene: TRBJ2-5; v_gene: TRBV9; CDR3aa: ASSTRTGAKETQY
j_gene: TRBJ1-2; v_gene: TRBV29-1; CDR3aa: SVEGGKDYGYT
j_gene: TRBJ2-5; v_gene: TRBV24-1; CDR3aa: ATSAPWGTRWETQY
j_gene: TRBJ2-5; v_gene: TRBV2; CDR3aa: ASSERVGAQY
j_gene: TRBJ2-5; v_gene: TRBV5-1; CDR3aa: ASSLIPGETQY
j_gene: TRBJ2-6; v_gene: TRBV15; CDR3aa: ASSGQGLGANVLT
j_gene: TRBJ2-3; v_gene: TRBV29-1; CDR3aa: SVGTSGDTDTQY
j_gene: TRBJ1-2; v_gene: TRBV12-3/TRBV12-4; CDR3aa: ASSRQGALGYT
j_gene: TRBJ1-6; v_gene: TRBV6-1; CDR3aa: ASSEVSVSSLH
j_gene: TRBJ2-7; v_gene: TRBV2; CDR3aa: ASRVLAGASYEQY
j_gene: TRBJ2-7; v_gene: TRBV7-6; CDR3aa: ASVEGDEQY
j_gene: TRBJ1-5; v_gene: TRBV7-3; CDR3aa: ASSSAGTQH
j_gene: TRBJ1-5; v_gene: TRBV24-1; CDR3aa: ATSEATGGYFQPQH
j_gene: TRBJ2-7; v_gene: TRBV19; CDR3aa: ASTGTPNTGEQY
j_gene: TRBJ1-1; v_gene: TRBV6-5; CDR3aa: ASSYPRGNTEAF
j_gene: TRBJ1-2; v_gene: TRBV7-9; CDR3aa: ASSGRDGSYGYT
j_gene: TRBJ2-7; v_gene: TRBV18; CDR3aa: ASSPRQFSYEQY
j_gene: TRBJ1-5; v_gene: TRBV29-1; CDR3aa: SVSREGYEH
j_gene: TRBJ2-7; v_gene: TRBV29-1; CDR3aa: SVTTGTGGYEQY
j_gene: TRBJ2-7; v_gene: TRBV27; CDR3aa: ASRQLGGGRAYEQY
j_gene: TRBJ2-7; v_gene: TRBV3-1; CDR3aa: ASSHRGAGSGYEQY
j_gene: TRBJ2-5; v_gene: TRBV20-1; CDR3aa: SARENRAQETQC
j_gene: TRBJ2-5; v_gene: TRBV20-1; CDR3aa: SAILGGDQETRY
j_gene: TRBJ2-7; v_gene: TRBV20-1; CDR3aa: SARPTRPGQGPYEQY
j_gene: TRBJ1-5; v_gene: TRBV7-2; CDR3aa: ASSLQALNQPQH
j_gene: TRBJ1-1; v_gene: TRBV9; CDR3aa: ASSGKTGGTEAF
j_gene: TRBJ2-7; v_gene: TRBV6-5; CDR3aa: ASSYRAGSNEQY
j_gene: TRBJ2-2; v_gene: TRBV2; CDR3aa: ASSVGQGGTGELF
j_gene: TRBJ1-1; v_gene: TRBV4-2; CDR3aa: ASSQTGTPNTEAF
j_gene: TRBJ2-7; v_gene: TRBV7-9; CDR3aa: ASTPRELASYGEQY
j_gene: TRBJ1-2; v_gene: TRBV19; CDR3aa: ASSMDRGSLYGYT
j_gene: TRBJ1-1; v_gene: TRBV27; CDR3aa: ASSSSGIGEAF
j_gene: TRBJ2-7; v_gene: TRBV10-3; CDR3aa: ASSNLETYEQY
j_gene: TRBJ2-2; v_gene: TRBV9; CDR3aa: ASSGLYGELF
j_gene: TRBJ2-7; v_gene: TRBV12-5; CDR3aa: ASGLGDLGEQY
j_gene: TRBJ1-1; v_gene: TRBV20-1; CDR3aa: SAEMGSLNTEAF
j_gene: TRBJ1-5; v_gene: TRBV19; CDR3aa: ASSIRQGVPNQPQH
j_gene: TRBJ1-1; v_gene: TRBV16; CDR3aa: ASSLGGGSGEAF
j_gene: TRBJ2-7; v_gene: TRBV20-1; CDR3aa: SAPGPYEQY
j_gene: TRBJ2-7; v_gene: TRBV20-1; CDR3aa: SAREPSGREQY
j_gene: TRBJ1-2; v_gene: TRBV9; CDR3aa: ASSVAYRVDYGYT
j_gene: TRBJ2-2; v_gene: TRBV19; CDR3aa: ASSIGTLTGELF
j_gene: TRBJ2-2; v_gene: TRBV19; CDR3aa: ASRVPGTGWTGELF
j_gene: TRBJ1-2; v_gene: TRBV7-2; CDR3aa: ARGIGTGGAYGYT
j_gene: TRBJ2-5; v_gene: TRBV7-3; CDR3aa: ASSLRREETQY